This T cell receptor (beta chain) was retrieved from a study of Ad26.COV2.S vaccination and SARS-CoV-2 variants. The overall study: Participant was drawn from the COV1001 Ad26.COV2.S trial arm. Ad26.COV2.S shots went into the muscle once or twice, 56 days apart.

Indicated treatment: some 20 received Ad26.COV2.S at low or high dose, single or two shots; 5 received placebo; per-sample allocation not given. The study sampled participants on day 63 after the first vaccine or placebo injection. The germline V gene has CDR1 MNHEY and CDR2 SVGAGI. The V and J ends lost 3 bases and 0 bases, in that order; junction bases with no gene match: 4. CDR3 length equals 15 residues. In the case of this clone: Antigen specificity is unknown.

Study-level findings and limits: People given the vaccine had a wider spike-specific TCR breadth than placebo recipients did.

Generated by immunoSEQ multiplex PCR, the TCRdb table keeps only in-frame clones and is missing some. The sample contains roughly 450,000 clones, about nine tenths of which appear only once. This TCR was sampled from a person aged 18 to 59 who received the Ad26.COV2.S COVID-19 vaccine or a placebo. The chain links TRBV6-5 to TRBJ2-7, with TRBD1 identical over 8 bases. Sequenced here: peripheral blood, sampled in a trial of Ad26.COV2.S vaccine versus placebo. CDR3 coding DNA: TGTGCCAGCAGTTATGGACAGGGAAGCTCCTACGAGCAGTACTTC. It specifies CASSYGQGSSYEQYF.